This T cell receptor beta chain comes out of a study of preoperative IRX-2 immunotherapy in early breast cancer (dated by TCRdb to between 2018 and 2021). This specimen's treatment or condition label, per the study, means: preoperative locoregional IRX-2 cytokine immunotherapy. The samples were obtained from a phase Ib study in which preoperative, locoregional IRX-2 cytokine immunotherapy intended to prime immune responses was tested. Patients with early-stage breast cancer who were given IRX-2 before surgery served as donors. Libraries came from the immunoSEQ multiplex PCR assay. TCRdb's version of the immuneACCESS table is confined to in-frame rearrangements and falls short of the full clone set. An unresolved V gene accounts for under half of the shortfall where checked; the remainder is of unknown origin. The sample records approximately 98,000 clones, approximately 90% of which are singletons. Of the sample, around 2.1% falls within the top ten clones.

Note on this clone: Its antigen target is currently unknown. No base quality information exists; no much larger clone differs at one position.

The sequenced sample was tumor tissue, obtained after IRX-2 immunotherapy. The origin of this receptor is a human donor with breast cancer.

The CDR3 amino acid sequence is: CASSAGTGERGGYTF. The nucleotides are TGTGCCAGTAGTGCCGGGACAGGGGAGCGTGGTGGCTACACCTTC. Recombination connected TRBV19 to TRBJ1-2; 10 central nucleotides agree with TRBD1. Looking up the germline V gene (reference sequence) yields CDR1 LNHDA and CDR2 SQIVND. V is trimmed back by 5 bases and J by 7 bases, and the junction contains 10 bases that no gene match accounts for. From the cysteine through the phenylalanine, the CDR3 covers 15 amino acids. CDR3 DNA is the only sequence kept; it has 45 bases, read in frame from the first base.